The text below deals with one T cell receptor (beta chain). This clonotype appeared many times. Its specific antigen is unknown. Base qualities are missing; no much larger clone stands one base away. The library was obtained by PCR. Sequencing took place on an Illumina HiSeq 4000. Bulk TCR libraries were generated as previously described, with the TCR primers listed in Table S5 used. Total RNA was purified with the Qiagen AllPrep DNA/RNA kit. Before analysis, reads from multiple sequencing runs of the same library were pooled. The original methods were these. Reads were retained only if their TCR constant sequence matched exactly, and those retained reads were trimmed to 150 nt and grouped according to their 12-nt molecular barcodes. Reads inside each barcode group were sub-clustered using a 15% Levenshtein threshold, and a quality-weighted consensus sequence was constructed for each RNA molecule. Non-functional sequences were filtered out, along with any lower-count sequence sitting one edit away from another sequence. On the basis of fitting two negative binomial distributions, barcode sub-clusters with fewer than 20% of the maximum read count were discarded. TCRdb reran the public reads through fastp at Q25 and MiXCR, keeping productive beta chains. Entries that share a CDR3 protein sequence are merged under the most common genes and DNA. The V and J calls shown here were made by TCRdb, not taken from the authors' results. The sample table shows about 510,000 distinct CDR3 sequences, and 20% to 25% are seen once. The ten most abundant clones make up about 0.78% of the sample.

This sample is part of a study of molecular identifiers for immune sequencing clone quantification listed by TCRdb under 2018. A note on the overall study: For a replicate experiment, the RNA from either about 20,000 or 100,000 naive CD8 T cells was divided into five aliquots, and four of those aliquots went on to sequencing. This methods study benchmarked molecular-identifier clustering-based TCR repertoire sequencing (MIDCIRS) and TCR RNA copy counting, using CD8 T cells to do so. Beyond this particular receptor, the publication reports: In CMV-specific effector cells, over 99% of molecules were held by clones above 20 RNA copies, whereas under 1% of molecules were held by such clones in naive cells. Without barcode sub-clustering, chimeric consensus sequences inflated TCR diversity; chimeras reached as high as 47%. A single cell's worth of spiked-in Jurkat TCR RNA was reported detectable even among one million naive CD8 T cells. Spiked-in Jurkat TCR RNA (roughly 10 copies' worth), which is not part of the donor repertoire, was contained in the naive libraries. Modeling estimated 3 to 3.5 recovered TCR RNA copies per cell, compared with roughly 10 by digital PCR, which implies around 33% capture efficiency. The sizes of highly expanded clones could end up underestimated when identical TCR molecules share a barcode.

The CDR3 goes from the cysteine to the phenylalanine over 15 residues. Only the CDR3 DNA is retained, 45 bases long and in frame from the first base. V was cut back by 1 base and J by 0 bases, leaving a gap of 8 bases between them. Libraries of naive CD8 T cells were built from anywhere between roughly 18,000 and 1,000,000 sorted cells, with 10%, 30% or 50% of the purified RNA used. On a BD FACSAria II, naive CD8 T cells were FACS-sorted as CD8+CD4-CCR7+CD45RA+ and collected into RLT Plus buffer. Detection sensitivity was tested by spiking Jurkat RNA equal to some 10 TCR copies' worth into samples containing roughly 19,000-1,100,000 naive CD8 T cells. Enrichment of CD8 T cells was performed with RosetteSep CD8+ T Cell Enrichment Cocktail and Ficoll-Paque, after which ACK red cell lysis was carried out.

This receptor was obtained from a human donor in good health. Some libraries in this study had Jurkat cell RNA spiked in. Sequencing used naive CD8+ T cells from blood, with Jurkat cell RNA spiked in. What the cell subset or site label conveys for this sample: FACS-sorted CD8+CD4-CCR7+CD45RA+ naive T cells. This chain is built from TRBV23-1 and TRBJ2-3, with TRBD2 perhaps the D gene, on 5 matching bases. TRBV23-1 is assigned to the ORF class and has an uncertain function. The CDR3: CASSQLSGSTDTQYF. The DNA reads TGCGCCAGCAGTCAATTGAGCGGTAGCACAGATACGCAGTATTTT.